Each of the 30 T cell receptor beta chains below was sequenced from the same sample in a study of control samples from healthy donors and cancer patients. TCRdb keeps only in-frame clones here, not all; method: immunoSEQ multiplex PCR. Of some 150,000 clones in the sample, roughly 94% are singletons; the top ten hold 13% to 15%. The material sequenced was PBMCs. Receptors were obtained from a man aged 55 to 70 with colorectal cancer.

This rearrangement joins TRBV24-1 to TRBJ1-2, with 7 bases identical to TRBD1. Germline values: CDR1 KGHDR, CDR2 SFDVKD. The CDR3 runs to 19 residues. V lost 4 bases, J lost 1 base, and 17 bases stayed unmatched. CDR3 sequence (DNA): TGTGCCACCAGTGACTCAGGAAGGGGCCTGGGACAGATTAACTATGGCTACACCTTC. Translating gives CATSDSGRGLGQINYGYTF.

The genes are TRBV27 and TRBJ2-3; TRBD1 or TRBD2 may be the D gene (5 bases each). The CDR3 totals 14 residues. V dropped 3 bases and J dropped 6 bases, with 13 bases sitting between them. Germline CDR1 reads MNHEY; CDR2 reads SMNVEV (reference sequence). CDR3 region: CASSFGTGADTQYF. CDR3 sequence (DNA): TGTGCCAGCAGTTTTGGGACCGGGGCCGATACGCAGTATTTT.

The rearrangement joins TRBV9 to TRBJ2-3; D may be TRBD2 (5 bases). Germline CDR1 SGDLS, CDR2 YYNGEE. Trimming took off 3 bases at V and 5 bases at J, with 16 bases between the two ends. The CDR3 has 15 amino acids. CDR3 sequence (DNA): TGTGCCAGCAGCGCCGGGGTTTTAATGGGAGATACGCAGTATTTT. It codes for CASSAGVLMGDTQYF. The full variable domain, with the rest looked up from reference TRBV9 and TRBJ2-3, is DSGVTQTPKHLITATGQRVTLRCSPRSGDLSVYWYQQSLDQGLQFLIQYYNGEERAKGNILERFSAQQFPDLHSELNLSSLELGDSALYFCASSAGVLMGDTQYFGPGTRLTVL.

The V call is TRBV5-8, the J call TRBJ2-1; 11 bases match TRBD2. The CDR3 is made up of 15 amino acids. The ends lost 0 bases at V and 4 bases at J; junction bases unmatched: 0. Germline-derived CDR1 and CDR2 are SGHTS and YDEGEE. The CDR3 loop reads CASSLGLAGYNEQFF. CDR3 in DNA: TGTGCCAGCAGCTTGGGACTAGCGGGGTACAATGAGCAGTTCTTC.

The J gene is TRBJ1-4, the V gene TRBV5-8; perhaps TRBD1 as D (5 bases). The germline gives CDR1 SGHTS, CDR2 YDEGEE. This CDR3 is built from 15 residues. With 4 bases removed from V and 5 bases from J, the gap between germline ends came to 15 bases. For the CDR3, the DNA is TGTGCCAGCAGCGGAACGGGACGGAAGAATGAAAAACTGTTTTTT. Translated: CASSGTGRKNEKLFF.

The rearrangement links TRBV19 to TRBJ1-2; D possibly corresponds to TRBD1 (6 bases). The V gene lost 3 bases and the J gene lost 4 bases, with 12 bases spanning the gap. Germline V gene lookup returns CDR1 LNHDA and CDR2 SQIVND (reference sequence). The CDR3 loop spans 14 amino acids. The CDR3 nucleotides are TGTGCCAGTAGTATTGGCAGGGGAGTCTATGGCTACACCTTC. Its protein product is CASSIGRGVYGYTF.

This clone was seen only a few times. This rearrangement joins TRBV7-2 to TRBJ1-4; 7 nucleotides align to TRBD1. CDR1 is SGHTA and CDR2 is FQGNSA in the germline V gene. The CDR3 runs 15 residues. The junction had 6 bases not matched to a gene; V was cut back by 5 bases and J by 3 bases. The CDR3 region has the DNA TGTGCCAGCAGCCGCGCGACAGGGCCTAATGAAAAACTGTTTTTT. Its translation: CASSRATGPNEKLFF.

This chain connects TRBV27 to TRBJ2-1; D gene uncertain. The CDR3 has 13 amino acids. The V end was cut by 2 bases, the J end by 7 bases, with 9 bases between. The germline V gene has CDR1 MNHEY and CDR2 SMNVEV (reference sequence). The CDR3: CASSLMYENEQFF. Written as DNA, the CDR3 is TGTGCCAGCAGTTTAATGTACGAGAATGAGCAGTTCTTC.

This chain links TRBV4-1 with TRBJ1-2; the D is unclear. With 5 bases removed from V and 1 base from J, the gap between germline ends came to 17 bases. Germline lookup yields CDR1 MGHRA and CDR2 YSYEKL. The CDR3 is 16 amino acids. CDR3 DNA sequence: TGCGCCAGCAGCGAGATCCCCGGACGCCTTAACTATGGCTACACCTTC. Protein product: CASSEIPGRLNYGYTF.

This clone was observed once. This sequence joins TRBV18 and TRBJ1-1, with D perhaps TRBD1 (6 bases). The germline V and J ends were trimmed by 3 bases and 5 bases, with 19 bases remaining between them. CDR1 and CDR2 from the germline V gene are KGHSH and LQKENI. The CDR3 spans 16 residues. CDR3 sequence: CASSPTRGQIRTEAFF. The CDR3 bases are TGTGCCAGCTCACCCACCAGGGGCCAAATTCGTACTGAAGCTTTCTTT.

The chain couples TRBV5-1 to TRBJ1-1; no definite D call. Germline V gene sequence: CDR1 SGHRS, CDR2 YFSETQ. The CDR3 length is 16 residues. Trimming stripped 0 bases from V and 1 base from J, with 13 bases between. CDR3 in amino acids: CASSLEGRPQNTEAFF. The CDR3 coding sequence is TGCGCCAGCAGCTTGGAGGGCAGACCTCAGAACACTGAAGCTTTCTTT. Using reference TRBV5-1 and TRBJ1-1 for the parts outside the CDR3, the full variable domain is KAGVTQTPRYLIKTRGQQVTLSCSPISGHRSVSWYQQTPGQGLQFLFEYFSETQRNKGNFPGRFSGRQFSNSRSEMNVSTLELGDSALYLCASSLEGRPQNTEAFFGQGTRLTVV.

The gene calls are TRBV6-1 and TRBJ1-3; D ambiguous. The CDR3 loop spans 12 amino acids. Germline V gives CDR1 MNHNS, CDR2 SASEGT. The germline V and J ends were trimmed by 2 bases and 7 bases, with 6 bases remaining between them. This CDR3 reads CASSETRNTIYF. The CDR3 DNA is TGTGCCAGCAGTGAAACAAGGAACACCATATATTTT.

This clone was counted a few times. The rearrangement links TRBV19 to TRBJ1-2; D is ambiguous. The germline V and J ends were trimmed by 7 bases and 5 bases, with 14 bases remaining between them. This CDR3 spans 13 amino acids. Germline V gives CDR1 LNHDA, CDR2 SQIVND (reference sequence). CDR3: CASTAGPGYGYTF. DNA of the CDR3: TGTGCCAGTACTGCCGGGCCGGGGTATGGCTACACCTTC.

V and J are TRBV29-1 and TRBJ1-2; D remains unclear. The V end lost 0 bases, the J end lost 4 bases, and 9 bases lay between the germline ends. CDR3 length equals 13 residues. Germline V gene sequence: CDR1 SQVTM, CDR2 ANQGSEA. CDR3 DNA: TGCAGCGTTGAAGATACCGGGAGCTATGGCTACACCTTC. It is translated as CSVEDTGSYGYTF.

The V and J genes are TRBV30 and TRBJ1-1, with D possibly TRBD1 on 6 matching bases. CDR1 is GTSNPN, CDR2 SVGIG, per germline (reference sequence). The CDR3 has 16 residues. The V end was cut by 0 bases, the J end by 3 bases, with 17 bases between. This CDR3 reads CAWSVPQTGGDTEAFF. Here the CDR3 DNA reads TGTGCCTGGAGTGTACCCCAGACAGGTGGGGACACTGAAGCTTTCTTT.

This clone occurred once. This chain connects TRBV10-2 to TRBJ2-2, with D hard to call. The CDR3 consists of 13 residues. The V and J ends lost 6 bases and 7 bases respectively, with 12 bases between them. Germline loops: CDR1 WSHSY, CDR2 SAAADI. The CDR3: CASRLIASGELFF. CDR3 coding DNA: TGCGCCAGCAGGCTTATAGCAAGCGGGGAGCTGTTTTTT.

This chain links TRBV7-9 with TRBJ2-1, with D tentatively TRBD2 (7 bases). This CDR3 is 15 amino acids long. CDR1 SEHNR and CDR2 FQNEAQ come from the germline V gene (reference sequence). V lost 1 base, J lost 5 bases, and 12 bases lay in between. This CDR3 reads CASSLGQAGDNEQFF. Here the CDR3 DNA reads TGTGCCAGCAGCTTAGGACAGGCGGGAGACAATGAGCAGTTCTTC.

The chain carries TRBV5-1 and TRBJ2-7; D is perhaps TRBD1 (6 bases). Germline loops: CDR1 SGHRS, CDR2 YFSETQ. This CDR3 region has 14 residues. V lost 3 bases to trimming and J lost 4 bases, with 14 bases between them. CDR3 sequence: CASSSLTGVYEQYF. The CDR3 bases are TGCGCCAGCAGCTCCTTGACAGGAGTTTACGAGCAGTACTTC.

In this sample, this clone turned up once. This sequence joins TRBV2 and TRBJ2-3, with 9 bases lining up with TRBD1. The V segment lost 7 bases and the J segment 3 bases; nucleotides outside the gene matches: 5. CDR1 is SNHLY and CDR2 is FYNNEI in the germline V gene. This CDR3 contains 14 residues. The CDR3 region has the DNA TGTGCCAGCAACCGGGACAGGGAGACAGATACGCAGTATTTT. It specifies CASNRDRETDTQYF.

The chain links TRBV9 to TRBJ2-3; 10 bases fit TRBD2. V gave up 7 bases and J gave up 4 bases; unmatched junction bases: 15. CDR3 length: 17 amino acids. Germline CDR1 and CDR2: SGDLS and YYNGEE. CDR3 amino acids: CASRRLAGLGNADTQYF. The CDR3 nucleotides read TGTGCCAGCCGACGACTAGCGGGCCTAGGCAATGCAGATACGCAGTATTTT.

The gene calls are TRBV6-5 and TRBJ2-5, with 8 bases matching TRBD1. V gave up 6 bases and J gave up 4 bases; unmatched junction bases: 7. The CDR3 spans 14 residues. Germline CDR1 reads MNHEY; CDR2 reads SVGAGI. Here the CDR3 DNA reads TGTGCCAGCAGCCCGGACAGGGCCTCAGAGACCCAGTACTTC. Translating gives CASSPDRASETQYF.

CDR3 nucleotide sequence: TGTGCCAGCAGGGGGCCGAATCAGCCCCAGCATTTT. Protein sequence: CASRGPNQPQHF. This chain joins TRBV6-5 and TRBJ1-5; D possibly corresponds to TRBD1 (5 bases). This CDR3 has 12 residues. V lost 6 bases, J lost 4 bases, and 7 bases lay in between. Germline V gene data show CDR1 as MNHEY and CDR2 as SVGAGI.

V is TRBV11-2 and J is TRBJ1-2; the D gene is possibly TRBD1 (6 bases). Trimming pared 5 bases from V and 1 base from J, leaving 14 bases between. The CDR3 consists of 15 residues. Germline assignment: CDR1 SGHAT and CDR2 FQNNGV. The CDR3 protein is CASSPTRGFNYGYTF. DNA for the CDR3: TGTGCCAGCAGCCCTACCAGGGGTTTTAACTATGGCTACACCTTC. Complete variable domain (other parts from reference TRBV11-2 and TRBJ1-2): EAGVAQSPRYKIIEKRQSVAFWCNPISGHATLYWYQQILGQGPKLLIQFQNNGVVDDSQLPKDRFSAERLKGVDSTLKIQPAKLEDSAVYLCASSPTRGFNYGYTFGSGTRLTVV.

V and J are TRBV18 and TRBJ2-2; perhaps TRBD1 as D (6 bases). Trimming removed 0 bases from V and 4 bases from J, with 9 bases in between. Germline-derived CDR1 and CDR2 are KGHSH and LQKENI. The CDR3 spans 15 residues. The CDR3 coding sequence is TGTGCCAGCTCACCACCGAACAGGGCCACCGGGGAGCTGTTTTTT. Translating gives CASSPPNRATGELFF.

The rearrangement uses TRBV11-3 and TRBJ2-1; D uncertain. This CDR3 is 15 amino acids long. CDR1 is SGHNT, CDR2 YENEEA, per germline. V lost 1 base and J 3 bases, leaving 10 bases between the germline ends. CDR3 coding DNA: TGTGCCAGCAGCTTAGGATCAGCGAGCTACAATGAGCAGTTCTTC. It encodes CASSLGSASYNEQFF.

The CDR3 bases are TGTGCCAGCAGTGGGCGAAACACCATATATTTT. It yields the protein CASSGRNTIYF. The chain employs TRBV2 and TRBJ1-3; D gene ambiguous. The CDR3 is 11 amino acids. V gave up 4 bases and J gave up 5 bases, with 3 bases separating them. Germline CDR1 SNHLY, CDR2 FYNNEI.

CDR3 DNA: TGTGCCAGCAGTGGGAACTCCCTACAAGATACGCAGTATTTT. Protein product: CASSGNSLQDTQYF. V gene TRBV25-1 combines with J gene TRBJ2-3; D not certain. The CDR3 loop spans 14 amino acids. Germline loops: CDR1 MGHDK, CDR2 SYGVNS. The V end lost 4 bases, the J end lost 5 bases, and 13 bases lay between the germline ends.

The chain uses TRBV12-3 or TRBV12-4 and TRBJ1-1, with D maybe TRBD1 (6 bases). CDR3 length: 13 residues. V dropped 6 bases and J dropped 5 bases, with 13 bases sitting between them. In nucleotides, the CDR3 is TGTGCCAGCAGAAGAACAGGGAGGACTGAAGCTTTCTTT. This gives the protein CASRRTGRTEAFF.

This clone was found once. The chain couples TRBV19 to TRBJ1-2; D is undetermined. CDR3 length equals 13 residues. Germline-derived CDR1 and CDR2 are LNHDA and SQIVND (reference sequence). Deletions cut 6 bases from V and 4 bases from J, with 12 bases between. CDR3 in DNA: TGTGCCAGTAGCATCGGACTGTCCTATGGCTACACCTTC. This translates into CASSIGLSYGYTF.

The chain carries TRBV10-2 and TRBJ1-5, with 7 bases fitting TRBD1. Germline CDR1 is WSHSY and CDR2 is SAAADI. The V and J ends lost 3 bases and 6 bases, in that order; junction bases with no gene match: 5. This CDR3 comprises 14 residues. CDR3 residues: CASSDGQATQPQHF. The CDR3 DNA reads as TGCGCCAGCAGTGACGGACAGGCTACTCAGCCCCAGCATTTT.